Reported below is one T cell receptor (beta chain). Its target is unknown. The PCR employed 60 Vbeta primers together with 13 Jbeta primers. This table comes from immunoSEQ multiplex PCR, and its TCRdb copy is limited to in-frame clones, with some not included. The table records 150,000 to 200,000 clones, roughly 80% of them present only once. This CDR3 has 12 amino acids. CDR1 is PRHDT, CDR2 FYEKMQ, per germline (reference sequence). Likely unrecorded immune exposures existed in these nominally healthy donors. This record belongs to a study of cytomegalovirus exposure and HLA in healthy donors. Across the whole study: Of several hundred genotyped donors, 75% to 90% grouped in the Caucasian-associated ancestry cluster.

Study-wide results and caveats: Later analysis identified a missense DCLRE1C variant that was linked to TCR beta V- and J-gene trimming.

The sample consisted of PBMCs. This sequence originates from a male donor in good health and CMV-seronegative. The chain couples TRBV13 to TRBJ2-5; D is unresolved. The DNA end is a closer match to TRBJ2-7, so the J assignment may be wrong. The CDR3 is CASSLDSYEQYF. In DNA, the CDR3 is TGTGCCAGCAGCTTAGATTCCTACGAGCAGTACTTC.